This T cell receptor (beta chain) appears in the sequencing data of a study of OX40 agonist ivuxolimab in advanced cancers. Libraries were prepared by immunoSEQ multiplex PCR; TCRdb keeps only in-frame clonotypes and omits some of them. The data hold about 40,000 clones, with more than 75% observed a single time. Study findings and constraints: Expanded peripheral T cells had an undetermined antigen specificity.

V trimming: 6 bases; J trimming: 2 bases; junction bases outside the gene matches: 7. CDR3 length: 15 amino acids. The V gene's germline CDR1 is MNHEY and CDR2 SMNVEV (reference sequence). As to this clone: The target antigen is unknown.

The chain has TRBV27 and TRBJ1-5, with 7 bases fitting TRBD1. Here the sequenced sample was CD4+ or CD8+ T cells sorted from blood, taken in a trial of the OX40 agonist ivuxolimab. This TCR derives from an adult with an advanced solid tumor such as melanoma, head and neck, liver or kidney cancer. This CDR3 reads CASSTTGAGNQPQHF. CDR3 DNA: TGTGCCAGCAGCACAACAGGGGCCGGCAATCAGCCCCAGCATTTT.